What follows are 30 T cell receptor beta chains derived from one specimen sequenced in a study of T cell changes during pregnancy in multiple sclerosis. Sequencing used immunoSEQ multiplex PCR; TCRdb keeps in-frame clones, though not all of them. Among roughly 51,000 clones, 80% to 95% were seen once, and the ten largest hold about 0.15%. The specimen comprised CD4+ T cells from peripheral blood mononuclear cells, sampled after pregnancy. These receptors originate from a female donor in good health, enrolled as a control in a pregnancy study.

The CDR3 DNA reads as TGTGCCAGCAGCTTGGACAGAAATCAGCCCCAGCATTTT. Translating gives CASSLDRNQPQHF. The chain carries TRBV5-4 and TRBJ1-5; D uncertain. V lost 0 bases, J lost 4 bases, and 5 bases lay in between. Looked up from germline, CDR1 is SGHNT and CDR2 is YYREEE (reference sequence). The CDR3 covers 13 residues.

This sequence joins TRBV18 and TRBJ1-1, with TRBD1 as a possible D gene (5 bases). Germline loops: CDR1 KGHSH, CDR2 LQKENI. Trimming cost V 1 base and J 5 bases, with 11 bases left between them. This CDR3 is 14 amino acids long. The CDR3: CASSPRRQGTEAFF. CDR3 DNA sequence: TGTGCCAGCTCACCACGTAGGCAGGGAACTGAAGCTTTCTTT. Together with reference TRBV18 and TRBJ1-1, the CDR3 gives the full variable domain: NAGVMQNPRHLVRRRGQEARLRCSPMKGHSHVYWYRQLPEEGLKFMVYLQKENIIDESGMPKERFSAEFPKEGPSILRIQQVVRGDSAAYFCASSPRRQGTEAFFGQGTRLTVV.

The chain links TRBV7-3 to TRBJ1-4; no definite D call. Trimming pared 1 base from V and 9 bases from J, leaving 9 bases between. The germline V gene has CDR1 SGHTA and CDR2 FQGTGA. This CDR3 comprises 13 residues. CDR3 coding DNA: TGTGCCAGCAGCTTAAGTTACGGGAAAAAACTGTTTTTT. Its protein product is CASSLSYGKKLFF.

The chain combines TRBV28 with TRBJ1-2; tentative D call: TRBD1 (5 bases). The germline gives CDR1 MDHEN, CDR2 SYDVKM. This CDR3 region has 13 residues. V was trimmed by 4 bases and J by 4 bases, leaving 10 bases between them. CDR3 nucleotide sequence: TGTGCCAGCAGTTCCGAGGGACTCTATGGCTACACCTTC. Its translation is CASSSEGLYGYTF.

The J gene is TRBJ2-3, the V gene TRBV6-6; 9 nucleotides match TRBD2. Per germline, CDR1 MNHNY and CDR2 SVGAGI (reference sequence). The CDR3 totals 14 residues. V trimming: 11 bases; J trimming: 2 bases; junction bases outside the gene matches: 8. The CDR3 DNA sequence: TGTGCCGCACGGACTAGCGAGTTCACAGATACGCAGTATTTT. Its translation: CAARTSEFTDTQYF.

The chain couples TRBV11-2 to TRBJ2-1, with 8 bases that match TRBD2. The V segment lost 7 bases and the J segment 0 bases; nucleotides outside the gene matches: 8. CDR1 and CDR2 (germline): SGHAT, FQNNGV. This CDR3 is built from 16 residues. The CDR3, as DNA: TGTGCCAGCATCGCGGGGGGACCAAGCTCCTACAATGAGCAGTTCTTC. Translation: CASIAGGPSSYNEQFF.

This clone appeared once. The gene calls are TRBV28 and TRBJ1-6, with 7 positions matching TRBD1. CDR1 and CDR2 from the germline V gene are MDHEN and SYDVKM. CDR3 size: 17 residues. The J segment lost 7 bases and the V segment lost 1 base, leaving 10 bases of the junction unmatched. This CDR3 is CASSLLPGRDSNSPLHF. DNA for the CDR3: TGTGCCAGCAGTTTATTACCGGGCCGGGACAGCAATTCACCCCTCCACTTT.

CDR3 region: CASARTGENGYTF. CDR3 nucleotides: TGTGCCAGCGCCCGGACAGGGGAGAATGGCTACACCTTC. This chain links TRBV9 with TRBJ1-2, with TRBD1 identical over 9 bases. This CDR3 is 13 amino acids long. The germline CDR1 and CDR2 sequences are SGDLS and YYNGEE. Trimming removed 7 bases from V and 6 bases from J; junction bases left unmatched: 7.

V usage is TRBV4-1 and J usage is TRBJ2-7; 10 bases line up with TRBD2. Germline-derived CDR1 and CDR2 are MGHRA and YSYEKL. V lost 4 bases, J lost 3 bases, and 6 bases stayed unmatched. There are 15 residues in the CDR3. The CDR3, as DNA: TGCGCCAGCAGCCTTTCTAGCGGGGGCCTCTACGAGCAGTACTTC. Translation: CASSLSSGGLYEQYF.

The J gene is TRBJ1-6, the V gene TRBV6-1; no firm D call. CDR1 is MNHNS and CDR2 is SASEGT in the germline V gene. The CDR3 is 15 amino acids. V lost 6 bases to trimming and J lost 7 bases, with 16 bases between them. The CDR3 DNA sequence: TGTGCCAGCAGGTCCCGTGAGGGAGGGAATTCACCCCTCCACTTT. It yields the protein CASRSREGGNSPLHF.

This sequence joins TRBV30 and TRBJ1-3; no clear D. The V end lost 4 bases, the J end lost 3 bases, and 13 bases lay between the germline ends. CDR3 length: 14 amino acids. Germline values: CDR1 GTSNPN, CDR2 SVGIG (reference sequence). In nucleotides, the CDR3 is TGTGCCTGGACCCCCCCGGAGCTTGGAAACACCATATATTTT. Its translation is CAWTPPELGNTIYF.

The chain carries TRBV2 and TRBJ1-5; the match to TRBD1 covers 12 bases. Germline V gene data show CDR1 as SNHLY and CDR2 as FYNNEI. Germline trimming cut 5 bases from V and 3 bases from J; bases unmatched to any gene: 2. This CDR3 has 15 amino acids. Written as DNA, the CDR3 is TGTGCCAGCAGTTGGGACAGGGGGCACAATCAGCCCCAGCATTTT. It yields the protein CASSWDRGHNQPQHF. The full variable domain, rest sourced from reference TRBV2 and TRBJ1-5, is EPEVTQTPSHQVTQMGQEVILRCVPISNHLYFYWYRQILGQKVEFLVSFYNNEISEKSEIFDDQFSVERPDGSNFTLKIRSTKLEDSAMYFCASSWDRGHNQPQHFGDGTRLSIL.

As for this clone: At one boundary the junction diverges from the germline segment, which might be a read error. J is TRBJ2-1 and V is TRBV7-7; a weak D match, TRBD2 (6 bases). The CDR3 totals 15 residues. Germline loops: CDR1 SSHAT, CDR2 FNYEAQ (reference sequence). DNA of the CDR3: TGTGCTAGCAGCTTGATCCTAGCGTCGTACAATGAGCAGTTCTTC. It encodes CASSLILASYNEQFF.

The gene calls are TRBV7-9 and TRBJ1-4; D remains ambiguous. The V end lost 4 bases, the J end lost 5 bases, and 11 bases lay between the germline ends. This CDR3 spans 14 amino acids. Germline CDR1 is SEHNR and CDR2 is FQNEAQ (reference sequence). The CDR3 here is CASSYEGRNEKLFF. CDR3 coding DNA: TGTGCCAGCAGCTATGAGGGTCGGAATGAAAAACTGTTTTTT.

The chain recombines TRBV11-2 with TRBJ2-3, with 15 bases fitting TRBD2. The length of the CDR3 is 18 residues. Germline trimming cut 5 bases from V and 2 bases from J; bases unmatched to any gene: 8. The germline CDR1 and CDR2 sequences are SGHAT and FQNNGV. DNA of the CDR3: TGTGCCAGCAGCATAGGACTAGCGGGGGGGCCTCCCACAGATACGCAGTATTTT. Translated, it gives CASSIGLAGGPPTDTQYF.

The CDR3 loop is CASKGQGSSYEQYF. The CDR3 DNA reads as TGTGCCAGCAAGGGACAGGGGTCCTCCTACGAGCAGTACTTC. This chain joins TRBV2 and TRBJ2-7, with 10 positions matching TRBD1. Per germline, CDR1 SNHLY and CDR2 FYNNEI. Trimming removed 7 bases from V and 0 bases from J; junction bases left unmatched: 3. The CDR3 loop spans 14 amino acids.

The rearrangement uses TRBV5-4 and TRBJ2-7; D might be TRBD1 (6 bases). The V end was cut by 2 bases, the J end by 4 bases, with 13 bases between. The CDR3 is 14 amino acids. Germline lookup yields CDR1 SGHNT and CDR2 YYREEE (reference sequence). CDR3 coding DNA: TGTGCCAGCAGCTTTGCCCTTACAGGGTACGAGCAGTACTTC. This sequence encodes CASSFALTGYEQYF.

This clone was seen more than once but under ten times. The V call is TRBV11-1, the J call TRBJ2-2, with unresolved D. Per germline, CDR1 SGHAT and CDR2 FQDESV (reference sequence). V lost 0 bases, J lost 6 bases, and 8 bases lay in between. There are 14 residues in the CDR3. CDR3 DNA sequence: TGTGCCAGCAGCTTAGCGAGCATCGCCGGGGAGCTGTTTTTT. This codes for CASSLASIAGELFF.

The rearrangement links TRBV4-2 to TRBJ1-3; D not certain. CDR3 length: 15 amino acids. Trimming removed 6 bases from V and 0 bases from J, with 12 bases in between. Germline values: CDR1 LGHNA, CDR2 YNFKEQ. CDR3 DNA: TGTGCCAGCAGGTCCACGGGTTTCTCTGGAAACACCATATATTTT. It codes for CASRSTGFSGNTIYF.

The gene calls are TRBV30 and TRBJ1-2; possibly TRBD1 for D (5 bases). Trimming took off 7 bases at V and 9 bases at J, with 18 bases between the two ends. This CDR3 spans 12 amino acids. Looked up from germline, CDR1 is GTSNPN and CDR2 is SVGIG (reference sequence). In nucleotides, the CDR3 is TGTGCCTCAAAGGGGCAGTCACTGCGCTACACCTTC. The encoded protein is CASKGQSLRYTF.

The CDR3 nucleotides are TGTGCCAGTTCGGACAGGGGGAAAGAGACCCAGTACTTC. Its translation: CASSDRGKETQYF. This chain links TRBV19 with TRBJ2-5; 10 nucleotides match TRBD1. CDR3 size: 13 residues. With 8 bases clipped from V and 3 bases from J, the junction kept 3 bases outside the gene matches. Per the germline V gene, CDR1 is LNHDA and CDR2 is SQIVND (reference sequence).

The chain joins TRBV7-2 to TRBJ2-1; TRBD1 matches 7 bases. This CDR3 region has 14 residues. V lost 3 bases, J lost 3 bases, and 2 bases stayed unmatched. CDR1 is SGHTA and CDR2 is FQGNSA in the germline V gene. The DNA for the CDR3 is TGTGCCAGCAGCTTCAACAGGGGCTACAATGAGCAGTTCTTC. Amino acids: CASSFNRGYNEQFF. The full variable domain, with the rest looked up from reference TRBV7-2 and TRBJ2-1, is GAGVSQSPSNKVTEKGKDVELRCDPISGHTALYWYRQSLGQGLEFLIYFQGNSAPDKSGLPSDRFSAERTGGSVSTLTIQRTQQEDSAVYLCASSFNRGYNEQFFGPGTRLTVL.

The J gene is TRBJ2-3, the V gene TRBV14, with TRBD2 as a possible D gene (5 bases). The CDR3 totals 14 residues. The V end was cut by 0 bases, the J end by 4 bases, with 8 bases between. Germline lookup yields CDR1 SGHDN and CDR2 FVKESK. The CDR3 region is CASSQDGVPDTQYF. The CDR3 nucleotides read TGTGCCAGCAGCCAAGACGGGGTTCCAGATACGCAGTATTTT.

The rearrangement links TRBV18 to TRBJ1-3, with D unresolved. The CDR3 has 16 residues. Trimming shortened V by 2 bases and J by 0 bases, and 11 bases separated the two germline ends. CDR1 and CDR2 from the germline V gene are KGHSH and LQKENI. CDR3 sequence reads: CASSPVPGTSGNTIYF. CDR3 nucleotides: TGTGCCAGCTCACCAGTCCCAGGCACCTCTGGAAACACCATATATTTT.

The chain joins TRBV5-1 to TRBJ2-3; D call uncertain. Germline CDR1 and CDR2: SGHRS and YFSETQ. The CDR3 is 14 residues long. Trimming removed 1 base at V and 4 bases at J, with 10 bases between. The CDR3 region has the DNA TGCGCCAGCAGCTTGTATGACTCATCAGATACGCAGTATTTT. Protein: CASSLYDSSDTQYF.

The rearrangement links TRBV4-1 to TRBJ2-7, with D hard to call. Germline loops: CDR1 MGHRA, CDR2 YSYEKL. V dropped 1 base and J dropped 0 bases, with 7 bases sitting between them. CDR3 length: 14 amino acids. The CDR3 spells CASSQGGSSYEQYF. The CDR3 nucleotides read TGCGCCAGCAGCCAAGGCGGAAGCTCCTACGAGCAGTACTTC.

The chain uses TRBV14 and TRBJ2-5; 8 nucleotides match TRBD1. With V trimmed by 4 bases and J by 5 bases, 9 bases remained unmatched. The V gene's germline CDR1 is SGHDN and CDR2 FVKESK. This CDR3 contains 15 residues. The CDR3 nucleotides are TGTGCCAGCAGCCCCGGACAGGGCCCGGGGGAGACCCAGTACTTC. Its translation is CASSPGQGPGETQYF.

The chain links TRBV19 to TRBJ1-6; 7 bases map to TRBD1. Per the germline V gene, CDR1 is LNHDA and CDR2 is SQIVND (reference sequence). The CDR3 totals 14 residues. V dropped 6 bases and J dropped 7; count of bases not matched to a gene: 6. CDR3 in DNA: TGTGCCAGTAGCCGCGACAGGGCCAATTCACCCCTCCACTTT. Its protein product is CASSRDRANSPLHF.

V gene TRBV7-2 combines with J gene TRBJ1-3; the D gene is possibly TRBD1 (6 bases). CDR3 length: 19 amino acids. The ends were cut back, 1 base at V and 0 bases at J, with 19 bases in the middle. In germline, CDR1 is SGHTA, CDR2 FQGNSA. CDR3 coding DNA: TGTGCCAGCAGCTTAGTCGTTGTACAGGGAATAGACTCTGGAAACACCATATATTTT. Translated: CASSLVVVQGIDSGNTIYF.

The rearrangement joins TRBV7-8 to TRBJ1-5, with D maybe TRBD1 (6 bases). Germline-derived CDR1 and CDR2 are SGHVS and FQNEAQ. This CDR3 has 15 amino acids. Trimming removed 1 base from V and 4 bases from J, with 11 bases in between. The CDR3 nucleotides are TGTGCCAGCAGCTTAGAGGGACACGGTAATCAGCCCCAGCATTTT. Its protein product is CASSLEGHGNQPQHF.